These T cell receptor beta chains were read from a single sample in a study of T cells in Graves' hyperthyroidism and ophthalmopathy. TCRdb used MiXCR to reprocess the multiplex PCR reads, holding one entry per CDR3 protein. The repertoire holds 110,000 to 150,000 distinct CDR3 sequences, around 20% seen once, with roughly 71% in the top ten. The specimen sequenced was blood. These receptors were obtained from a woman aged 50 to 65 with Graves' hyperthyroidism that later progressed to Graves' ophthalmopathy. The CDR3 runs from the conserved cysteine through the conserved F or W. D genes are given only for firm matches. Size is stated for part of the rows, as once, few or many counts, or as a class when the clone is expanded.

clone_size	v_call	j_call	d_call	cdr3_aa	cdr3_nt
many	TRBV27	TRBJ1-6	TRBD1	CASSFGQGGISPLHF	TGTGCCAGCAGTTTCGGACAGGGTGGGATTTCACCCCTCCACTTT
many	TRBV20-1	TRBJ1-4	NA	CSARGIFSNEKLFF	TGCAGTGCTAGAGGGATCTTTTCTAATGAAAAACTGTTTTTT
many	TRBV18	TRBJ2-1	NA	CASSPERNEQFF	TGTGCCAGCTCACCCGAGAGGAATGAGCAGTTCTTC
many	TRBV4-1	TRBJ2-5	TRBD1	CASSQDYGRGTQETQYF	TGCGCCAGCAGCCAAGATTATGGCAGGGGGACCCAAGAGACCCAGTACTTC
many	TRBV28	TRBJ2-5	TRBD1	CASRQGEQTQYF	TGTGCCAGCAGGCAGGGGGAACAGACCCAGTACTTC
many	TRBV6-1	TRBJ1-4	NA	CASSRQDTEKLFF	TGTGCCAGCAGTCGACAGGACACCGAAAAACTGTTTTTT
NA	TRBV18	TRBJ2-1	TRBD2	CASSSIPSGSDSRQFF	TGTGCCAGCTCATCGATCCCTAGCGGGAGTGATTCAAGGCAGTTCTTC
few	TRBV19	TRBJ2-2	NA	CASQGRRNTGELFF	TGTGCCAGTCAGGGGAGGAGGAACACCGGGGAGCTGTTTTTT
many	TRBV5-5	TRBJ1-2	NA	CASSLDVQGGYTF	TGTGCCAGCAGCTTGGACGTCCAGGGGGGCTACACCTTC
many	TRBV6-2/TRBV6-3	TRBJ1-1	NA	CASSRGTVNTEAFF	TGTGCCAGCAGTCGCGGGACGGTGAACACTGAAGCTTTCTTT
many	TRBV24-1	TRBJ2-1	TRBD2	CATSDFRLAGSNEQFF	TGTGCCACCAGTGATTTCCGGCTAGCGGGCTCAAATGAGCAGTTCTTC
few	TRBV12-3/TRBV12-4	TRBJ2-7	NA	CASSHSDGANYEQYF	TGTGCCAGCAGCCATTCGGACGGTGCCAACTACGAGCAGTACTTC
NA	TRBV19	TRBJ1-5	NA	CASNKDRDSNQPQHF	TGTGCCAGTAACAAGGACAGAGATAGCAATCAGCCCCAGCATTTT
many	TRBV11-2	TRBJ2-3	TRBD2	CASSFSGRARDTQYF	TGTGCCAGCAGCTTCAGCGGGAGGGCAAGAGATACGCAGTATTTT
few	TRBV29-1	TRBJ1-2	TRBD1	CSVKQGARGYTF	TGCAGCGTTAAACAGGGGGCGCGTGGCTACACCTTC
many	TRBV2	TRBJ2-7	NA	CASSPTGRILSSYEQYF	TGTGCCAGCAGCCCTACGGGACGCATCTTGAGCTCCTACGAGCAGTACTTC
many	TRBV7-8	TRBJ2-2	NA	CASSLGQSLTGELFF	TGTGCCAGCAGCCTTGGACAGTCGCTCACCGGGGAGCTGTTTTTT
many	TRBV28	TRBJ2-7	NA	CASSLTGQIYEQYF	TGTGCCAGCAGTTTAACGGGGCAAATTTACGAGCAGTACTTC
many	TRBV20-1	TRBJ1-5	TRBD1	CSAEGTGPPGNQPQHF	TGCAGTGCTGAGGGGACAGGGCCTCCGGGCAATCAGCCCCAGCATTTT
few	TRBV19	TRBJ2-2	NA	CASSAAGLRRTGELFF	TGTGCCAGTAGCGCGGCGGGGCTCAGGCGTACCGGGGAGCTGTTTTTT
many	TRBV27	TRBJ2-3	NA	CASSAYQRSTEDTQYF	TGTGCCAGCAGTGCTTACCAGAGGTCTACGGAAGATACGCAGTATTTT
few	TRBV2	TRBJ1-6	NA	CASSEKGRSNSPLHF	TGTGCCAGCAGTGAAAAGGGCAGATCTAATTCACCCCTCCACTTT
many	TRBV5-8	TRBJ1-4	TRBD1	CASVTGGGEKLFF	TGTGCCAGCGTAACAGGGGGAGGTGAAAAACTGTTTTTT
NA	TRBV7-9	TRBJ1-3	NA	CASSVGGRDSGNTIYF	TGTGCCAGCAGCGTCGGTGGCAGGGACTCTGGAAACACCATATATTTT
NA	TRBV6-2/TRBV6-3	TRBJ2-1	NA	CASSYGGNEQFF	TGTGCCAGCAGTTACGGGGGAAATGAGCAGTTCTTC
NA	TRBV9	TRBJ2-7	NA	CASSVNPTGTYEQYF	TGTGCCAGCAGCGTAAATCCGACAGGAACCTACGAGCAGTACTTC
few	TRBV2	TRBJ2-2	TRBD2	CASSPPLAGGLNTGELFF	TGTGCCAGCTCACCACCACTAGCGGGAGGCTTGAACACCGGGGAGCTGTTTTTT
few	TRBV29-1	TRBJ2-4	NA	CSVKVHLTKNIQYF	TGCAGCGTAAAGGTCCACCTTACCAAAAACATTCAGTACTTC
many	TRBV7-8	TRBJ2-7	NA	CASSGSWDEQYF	TGTGCCAGCAGCGGCTCCTGGGACGAGCAGTACTTC
many	TRBV3-1	TRBJ2-5	NA	CASTGRETQYF	TGTGCCAGCACCGGCAGGGAGACCCAGTACTTC
many	TRBV30	TRBJ2-7	NA	CAWSAPIGAAPAYEQYF	TGTGCCTGGAGTGCACCCATCGGAGCGGCCCCCGCCTACGAGCAGTACTTC
NA	TRBV6-1	TRBJ1-1	TRBD1	CASGKGAWTEAFF	TGTGCCAGCGGTAAGGGGGCCTGGACTGAAGCTTTCTTT
NA	TRBV14	TRBJ2-5	NA	CASSQNRAQETQYF	TGTGCCAGCAGCCAGAACAGGGCTCAAGAGACCCAGTACTTC
many	TRBV6-1	TRBJ2-5	TRBD1	CASSEADRAPAGETQYF	TGTGCCAGCAGTGAAGCTGACAGGGCCCCTGCGGGAGAGACCCAGTACTTC
NA	TRBV19	TRBJ1-1	TRBD1	CASRTGDNTEAFF	TGTGCCAGTAGGACAGGGGATAACACTGAAGCTTTCTTT
many	TRBV2	TRBJ2-7	NA	CASSGQGGGEQYF	TGTGCCAGCAGTGGACAGGGAGGCGGCGAGCAGTACTTC
many	TRBV12-3/TRBV12-4	TRBJ1-1	NA	CASSFNTEAFF	TGTGCCAGCAGTTTTAACACTGAAGCTTTCTTT
NA	TRBV28	TRBJ2-7	TRBD2	CASSSTSGNSYEQYF	TGTGCCAGCAGTTCGACTAGCGGAAACTCCTACGAGCAGTACTTC
few	TRBV7-7	TRBJ2-5	TRBD1	CASSTGTGGGETQYF	TGTGCTAGCAGCACCGGGACAGGGGGCGGAGAGACCCAGTACTTC